The rows below give T cell receptor beta chains drawn from one sample of a study of Ad26.COV2.S vaccination and SARS-CoV-2 variants. Some clones are missing from TCRdb's copy, which holds only in-frame ones; the method was immunoSEQ multiplex PCR. The table records fewer than 400,000 clones, about 85% of them present only once. Material: peripheral blood, obtained in a trial of Ad26.COV2.S vaccine versus placebo. These receptors all stem from a person aged 18-60 years who received the Ad26.COV2.S COVID-19 vaccine or a placebo. Each CDR3 is given with its conserved first and last residue. D genes are given only for firm matches. Clone size is shown for a subset of rows, as once, few, many or a class of expanded clone.

TRBD1 | TRBJ2-7 | TRBV5-1 | NA | CASSPLGQGVSYEQYF | TGCGCCAGCAGCCCGCTCGGACAGGGCGTATCTTACGAGCAGTACTTC
NA | TRBJ1-1 | TRBV4-1 | NA | CASSRGEEAFF | TGCGCCAGCAGCCGGGGGGAGGAAGCTTTCTTT
TRBD1 | TRBJ1-2 | TRBV4-1 | NA | CASSPLTGGANYGYTF | TGCGCCAGCAGCCCCTTGACAGGGGGCGCTAACTATGGCTACACCTTC
NA | TRBJ1-6 | TRBV2 | NA | CASSEIPVNNSPLHF | TGTGCCAGCAGTGAAATCCCCGTAAATAATTCACCCCTCCACTTT
NA | TRBJ1-2 | TRBV2 | NA | CASSAYLYTF | TGTGCCAGCAGTGCTTACCTTTACACCTTC
NA | TRBJ1-2 | TRBV19 | NA | CASSTYRDGNYGYTF | TGTGCCAGTAGTACCTACAGGGATGGTAACTATGGCTACACCTTC
NA | TRBJ2-1 | TRBV7-2 | NA | CASSLWPVSLSYNEQFF | TGTGCCAGCAGCTTATGGCCGGTCTCCCTTTCCTACAATGAGCAGTTCTTC
NA | TRBJ1-6 | TRBV5-6 | NA | CASSSPYRTNSPLHF | TGTGCCAGCAGCTCCCCCTACAGAACGAACTCACCCCTCCACTTT
NA | TRBJ2-2 | TRBV4-2 | NA | CASSQERASEGAGELFF | TGTGCCAGCAGCCAAGAACGGGCTAGCGAAGGGGCCGGGGAGCTGTTTTTT
NA | TRBJ1-5 | TRBV7-8 | NA | CASSYLFYQPQHF | TGTGCCAGCAGCTACCTCTTTTATCAGCCCCAGCATTTT
TRBD2 | TRBJ2-3 | TRBV18 | NA | CASSPQDLAGNTDTQYF | TGTGCCAGCTCACCACAAGATCTAGCGGGGAACACAGATACGCAGTATTTT
NA | TRBJ2-1 | TRBV5-1 | NA | CASSSWDRSYNEQFF | TGCGCCAGCAGCTCGTGGGACCGTTCCTACAATGAGCAGTTCTTC
NA | TRBJ1-6 | TRBV2 | NA | CASSEARPILYNSPLHF | TGTGCCAGCAGTGAAGCTCGGCCGATTCTCTATAATTCACCCCTCCACTTT
NA | TRBJ1-3 | TRBV29-1 | once | CSVEEVRYSGNTIYF | TGCAGCGTTGAAGAGGTCAGATACTCTGGAAACACCATATATTTT
NA | TRBJ2-1 | TRBV19 | NA | CASSMDSYNEQFF | TGTGCCAGTAGTATGGACAGCTACAATGAGCAGTTCTTC
NA | TRBJ2-7 | TRBV2 | NA | CASQGYEQYF | TGTGCCAGTCAGGGTTACGAGCAGTACTTC
NA | TRBJ1-1 | TRBV2 | NA | CASEGENTEAFF | TGTGCCAGCGAAGGGGAGAACACTGAAGCTTTCTTT
NA | TRBJ2-1 | TRBV11-2 | NA | CASSWGAGGEQFF | TGTGCCAGCAGCTGGGGGGCCGGGGGTGAGCAGTTCTTC
NA | TRBJ1-1 | TRBV11-2 | NA | CASSLNWAGWTEAFF | TGTGCCAGCAGCTTAAACTGGGCAGGGTGGACTGAAGCTTTCTTT
TRBD1 | TRBJ2-2 | TRBV19 | NA | CASSIPDRGNTGELFF | TGTGCCAGTAGTATCCCCGACAGGGGGAACACCGGGGAGCTGTTTTTT
NA | TRBJ2-7 | TRBV11-3 | NA | CASSTRGGDEQYF | TGTGCCAGCAGCACTAGAGGTGGGGACGAGCAGTACTTC
NA | TRBJ2-5 | TRBV24-1 | NA | CATSDIYGTQYF | TGTGCCACCAGTGATATATACGGGACCCAGTACTTC